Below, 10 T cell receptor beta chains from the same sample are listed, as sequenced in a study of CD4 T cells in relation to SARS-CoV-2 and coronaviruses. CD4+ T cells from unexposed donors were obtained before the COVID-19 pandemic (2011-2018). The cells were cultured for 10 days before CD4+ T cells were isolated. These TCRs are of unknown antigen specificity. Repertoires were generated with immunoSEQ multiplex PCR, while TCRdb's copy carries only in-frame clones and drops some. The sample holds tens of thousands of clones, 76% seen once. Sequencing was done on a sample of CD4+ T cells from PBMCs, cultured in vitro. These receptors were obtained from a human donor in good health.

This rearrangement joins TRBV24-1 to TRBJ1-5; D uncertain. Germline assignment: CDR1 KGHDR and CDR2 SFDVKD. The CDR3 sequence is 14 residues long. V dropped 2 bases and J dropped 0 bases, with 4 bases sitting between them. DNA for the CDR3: TGTGCCACCAGTGATTCATATAGCAATCAGCCCCAGCATTTT. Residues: CATSDSYSNQPQHF.

CDR3 nucleotide sequence: TGTGCCAGCAGCTTAGGCCAGAACACTGAAGCTTTCTTT. This gives the protein CASSLGQNTEAFF. The chain joins TRBV7-9 to TRBJ1-1; D gene ambiguous. Germline V gene data show CDR1 as SEHNR and CDR2 as FQNEAQ (reference sequence). V was cut by 1 base and J by 1 base, with 4 bases left in between. The CDR3 loop spans 13 amino acids.

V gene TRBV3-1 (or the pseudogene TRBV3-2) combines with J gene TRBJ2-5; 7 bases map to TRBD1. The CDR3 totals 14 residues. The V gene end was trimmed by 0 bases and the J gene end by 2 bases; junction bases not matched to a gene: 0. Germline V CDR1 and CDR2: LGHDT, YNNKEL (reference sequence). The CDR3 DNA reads TGTGCCAGCAGCCAAGAGGGACAGCAAGAGACCCAGTACTTC. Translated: CASSQEGQQETQYF.

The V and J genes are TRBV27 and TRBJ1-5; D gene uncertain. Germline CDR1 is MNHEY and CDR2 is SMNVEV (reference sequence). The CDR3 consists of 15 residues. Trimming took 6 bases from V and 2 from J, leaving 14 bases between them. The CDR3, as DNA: TGTGCCAGCAGCTTTCAGTACGGGCGCAATCAGCCCCAGCATTTT. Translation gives CASSFQYGRNQPQHF.

Here the CDR3 DNA reads TGTGCCAGCAGCCACCGGACTAGCGGGAACTACGAGCAGTACTTC. Residues: CASSHRTSGNYEQYF. The chain combines TRBV5-4 with TRBJ2-7, with 12 positions matching TRBD2. The CDR3 runs to 15 residues. The ends lost 4 bases at V and 3 bases at J; junction bases unmatched: 5. Looked up from germline, CDR1 is SGHNT and CDR2 is YYREEE (reference sequence). Together with reference TRBV5-4 and TRBJ2-7, the CDR3 gives the full variable domain: ETGVTQSPTHLIKTRGQQVTLRCSSQSGHNTVSWYQQALGQGPQFIFQYYREEENGRGNFPPRFSGLQFPNYSSELNVNALELDDSALYLCASSHRTSGNYEQYFGPGTRLTVT.

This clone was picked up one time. The CDR3 protein is CASSLGPGGLSTNEKLFF. CDR3 coding DNA: TGTGCCAGCAGCTTAGGGCCAGGGGGCCTTTCAACTAATGAAAAACTGTTTTTT. The chain is built from TRBV7-6 and TRBJ1-4, with 8 bases fitting TRBD1. Per the germline V gene, CDR1 is SGHVS and CDR2 is FNYEAQ. The CDR3 is 18 amino acids. V lost 1 base to trimming and J lost 0 bases; unmatched junction nucleotides: 7.

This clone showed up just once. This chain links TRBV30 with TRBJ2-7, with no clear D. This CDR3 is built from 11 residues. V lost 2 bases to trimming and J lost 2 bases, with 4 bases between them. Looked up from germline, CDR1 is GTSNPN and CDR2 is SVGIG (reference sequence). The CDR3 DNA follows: TGTGCCTGGAGTTCAACCTACGAGCAGTACTTC. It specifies CAWSSTYEQYF.

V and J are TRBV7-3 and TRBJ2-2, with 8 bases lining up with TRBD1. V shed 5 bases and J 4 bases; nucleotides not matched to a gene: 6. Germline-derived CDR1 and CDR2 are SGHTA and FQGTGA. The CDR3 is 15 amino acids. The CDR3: CASSQDRVLTGELFF. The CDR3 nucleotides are TGTGCCAGCAGCCAGGACAGGGTCCTCACCGGGGAGCTGTTTTTT.

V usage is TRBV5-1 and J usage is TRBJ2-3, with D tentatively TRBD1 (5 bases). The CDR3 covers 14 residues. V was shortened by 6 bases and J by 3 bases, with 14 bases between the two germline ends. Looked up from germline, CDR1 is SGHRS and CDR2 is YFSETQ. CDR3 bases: TGCGCCAGCACCCCCCGGGCAGGGACAGATACGCAGTATTTT. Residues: CASTPRAGTDTQYF.

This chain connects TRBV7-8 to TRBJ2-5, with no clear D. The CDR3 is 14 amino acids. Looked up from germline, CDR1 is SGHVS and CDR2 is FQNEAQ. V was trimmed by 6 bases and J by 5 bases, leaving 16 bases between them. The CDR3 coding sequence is TGTGCCAGCAGTCTAAGTATCCTGGGGGAGACCCAGTACTTC. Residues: CASSLSILGETQYF. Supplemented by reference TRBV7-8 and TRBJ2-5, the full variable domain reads GAGVSQSPRYKVAKRGQDVALRCDPISGHVSLFWYQQALGQGPEFLTYFQNEAQLDKSGLPSDRFFAERPEGSVSTLKIQRTQQEDSAVYLCASSLSILGETQYFGPGTRLLVL.